These 19 T cell receptor beta chains originate from one sample sequenced in a study of control samples from healthy donors and cancer patients. Using immunoSEQ multiplex PCR, the repertoire was profiled, and TCRdb retains in-frame clones only, with some absent. The table records tens of thousands of clones, around 85% of them present only once. Sequenced sample: blood. The receptors shown here come from a man aged 40-49 years in good health.

V is TRBV6-2 or TRBV6-3 and J is TRBJ1-6; TRBD1 is a possible D gene (6 bases). Germline V gene sequence: CDR1 MNHEY, CDR2 SVGEGT. Trimming removed 4 bases from V and 8 bases from J, with 15 bases in between. CDR3 size: 15 residues. The CDR3, as DNA: TGTGCCAGCAGTTCTCAGAGAGGGGGGGATTCACCCCTCCACTTT. It encodes CASSSQRGGDSPLHF.

This chain links TRBV24-1 with TRBJ2-5; TRBD2 is a possible D gene (7 bases). The CDR3 runs to 18 residues. Germline V CDR1 and CDR2: KGHDR, SFDVKD. V lost 4 bases and J lost 4, with 24 bases in between. Written as DNA, the CDR3 is TGTGCCACCAGTGACCCTCGAGCGCGGGGCGGGGGCGGAGAGACCCAGTACTTC. It translates to CATSDPRARGGGGETQYF.

This chain uses TRBV4-1 with TRBJ2-2, with a possible D match to TRBD1 (5 bases). Trimming left V 2 bases short and J 4 bases short, with 14 bases between. The CDR3 has 16 residues. Germline V gene sequence: CDR1 MGHRA, CDR2 YSYEKL. This CDR3 reads CASSQTILQVTGELFF. The CDR3, as DNA: TGCGCCAGCAGCCAAACAATTTTACAGGTCACCGGGGAGCTGTTTTTT.

The sample holds a few counts of this clone. This chain uses TRBV5-4 with TRBJ2-7, with TRBD1 matching over 10 bases. The CDR3 extends over 12 amino acids. Germline V gives CDR1 SGHNT, CDR2 YYREEE (reference sequence). The V segment lost 1 base and the J segment 11 bases; nucleotides outside the gene matches: 3. CDR3 coding DNA: TGTGCCAGCAGCTTGCCCGGGACAGGGGAGTACTTC. Encoded protein: CASSLPGTGEYF.

V is TRBV5-1 and J is TRBJ2-3; either TRBD1 or TRBD2 may supply D (5 bases each). V dropped 0 bases and J dropped 6 bases, with 11 bases sitting between them. The CDR3 covers 14 residues. Looked up from germline, CDR1 is SGHRS and CDR2 is YFSETQ. CDR3 nucleotides: TGCGCCAGCAGCTTGGGGCAGGGAGTCGATACGCAGTATTTT. Its protein product is CASSLGQGVDTQYF.

J is TRBJ2-5 and V is TRBV7-2; 7 nucleotides agree with TRBD1. Germline CDR1 reads SGHTA; CDR2 reads FQGNSA. V shed 5 bases, J shed 4 bases, and the junction held 10 bases outside the gene matches. The CDR3 contains 15 residues. CDR3 loop: CASSPRNRGGETQYF. The CDR3 coding sequence is TGTGCCAGCAGCCCGAGGAACAGGGGCGGAGAGACCCAGTACTTC.

This chain links TRBV5-4 with TRBJ1-2; the D is unclear. V was clipped by 4 bases and J by 3 bases, with 4 bases between them. Germline-derived CDR1 and CDR2 are SGHNT and YYREEE (reference sequence). There are 11 residues in the CDR3. CDR3 in DNA: TGTGCCAGCAGCCAGGACTATGGCTACACCTTC. Translating gives CASSQDYGYTF.

The J gene is TRBJ1-6, the V gene TRBV5-5; D is perhaps TRBD1 (5 bases). This CDR3 region has 18 residues. CDR1 is SGHKS, CDR2 YYEKEE, per germline (reference sequence). The ends were cut back, 4 bases at V and 7 bases at J, with 24 bases in the middle. CDR3 protein: CASSRVPVGQGYNSPLHF. The CDR3, as DNA: TGTGCCAGCAGCCGTGTCCCTGTGGGGCAGGGCTACAATTCACCCCTCCACTTT.

CDR3 DNA: TGCGCCAGCAGCTTGGACGCTAGCGGGAGGGCCGTTTTAGATACGCAGTATTTT. Translating gives CASSLDASGRAVLDTQYF. This rearrangement joins TRBV5-1 to TRBJ2-3; 12 nucleotides align to TRBD2. J lost 5 bases, V lost 0 bases, and 10 bases had no gene match. Germline V lookup: CDR1 SGHRS, CDR2 YFSETQ. The CDR3 extends over 18 amino acids.

The chain is built from TRBV7-2 and TRBJ1-5; D unresolved. This CDR3 region has 15 residues. Trimming removed 0 bases at V and 1 base at J, with 7 bases between. CDR1 and CDR2 (germline): SGHTA, FQGNSA. CDR3 in amino acids: CASSLARRSNQPQHF. The CDR3 DNA reads as TGTGCCAGCAGCTTAGCGAGACGGAGCAATCAGCCCCAGCATTTT.

The chain combines TRBV6-4 with TRBJ2-1; no clear D gene. The V and J ends lost 4 bases and 9 bases respectively, with 13 bases between them. Germline values: CDR1 MRHNA, CDR2 SNTAGT. The CDR3 runs to 13 residues. The DNA for the CDR3 is TGTGCCAGCAGTGCGGTCGCCCGGAGTGAGCAGTTCTTC. Encoded protein: CASSAVARSEQFF.

The gene calls are TRBV28 and TRBJ2-1, with 9 nucleotides matching TRBD2. In germline, CDR1 is MDHEN, CDR2 SYDVKM. The ends lost 2 bases at V and 4 bases at J; junction bases unmatched: 6. The CDR3 is made up of 16 amino acids. CDR3 coding DNA: TGTGCCAGCAGTTTACTAGCGGGGAAATCTTACAATGAGCAGTTCTTC. It codes for CASSLLAGKSYNEQFF.

This clone was counted a single time. J is TRBJ2-7 and V is TRBV25-1; 10 nucleotides align to TRBD1. This CDR3 spans 14 amino acids. In germline, CDR1 is MGHDK, CDR2 SYGVNS. Trimming at V came to 7 bases and at J to 2 bases, leaving 5 bases not matched to a gene. The CDR3 spells CASTRTGGTYEQYF. CDR3 nucleotide sequence: TGTGCCAGCACCAGGACAGGGGGGACCTACGAGCAGTACTTC.

V is TRBV5-4 and J is TRBJ1-2; D is unclear. V gave up 0 bases and J gave up 0 bases, with 9 bases separating them. The CDR3 spans 15 residues. Per germline, CDR1 SGHNT and CDR2 YYREEE (reference sequence). In nucleotides, the CDR3 is TGTGCCAGCAGCTTGGAAATCGGAGCTAACTATGGCTACACCTTC. Amino acid sequence: CASSLEIGANYGYTF.

This clone was seen more than once but under ten times. The V and J genes are TRBV7-2 and TRBJ2-3, with 7 bases lining up with TRBD2. The length of the CDR3 is 16 residues. The germline V gene has CDR1 SGHTA and CDR2 FQGNSA. Trimming cost V 2 bases and J 1 base; bases outside gene matches: 6. CDR3 residues: CASSLMYRGGTDTQYF. In nucleotides, the CDR3 is TGTGCCAGCAGCTTAATGTACCGGGGGGGCACAGATACGCAGTATTTT.

The chain uses TRBV30 and TRBJ1-1; 7 bases match TRBD1. Per germline, CDR1 GTSNPN and CDR2 SVGIG (reference sequence). CDR3 length: 13 residues. V gave up 3 bases and J gave up 1 base; unmatched junction bases: 2. The CDR3 protein is CAWSHRGNTEAFF. The CDR3 nucleotides read TGTGCCTGGAGCCACAGGGGGAACACTGAAGCTTTCTTT.

The chain employs TRBV4-3 and TRBJ1-1; weak D call: TRBD1 (5 bases). There are 16 residues in the CDR3. Germline loops: CDR1 LGHNA, CDR2 YSLEER. The V gene lost 0 bases and the J gene lost 3 bases, with 14 bases spanning the gap. This chain's CDR3 is CASSQDFGARDTEAFF. The DNA of the CDR3 is TGCGCCAGCAGCCAAGATTTTGGGGCGAGGGACACTGAAGCTTTCTTT.

The rearrangement uses TRBV28 and TRBJ2-4; possibly TRBD2 for D (6 bases). Germline V gives CDR1 MDHEN, CDR2 SYDVKM. The CDR3 length is 17 residues. V was trimmed by 0 bases and J by 2 bases, leaving 14 bases between them. The CDR3 here is CASSLWGGFQTKNIQYF. Here the CDR3 DNA reads TGTGCCAGCAGTTTATGGGGGGGATTCCAAACCAAAAACATTCAGTACTTC.

The J gene is TRBJ1-3, the V gene TRBV27; D uncertain. Per the germline V gene, CDR1 is MNHEY and CDR2 is SMNVEV (reference sequence). Trimming pared 8 bases from V and 0 bases from J, leaving 11 bases between. The CDR3 extends over 14 amino acids. CDR3 protein: CASADRYSGNTIYF. In nucleotides, the CDR3 is TGTGCCAGCGCTGACCGATACTCTGGAAACACCATATATTTT.